The rows below give T cell receptor beta chains drawn from one sample of a study of blood T cell repertoires in COVID-19. Assay: immunoSEQ multiplex PCR; the TCRdb copy retains only in-frame clones and omits some. The top ten clones hold less than 2% of a sample with around 140,000 clones, roughly 88% of them seen once. The specimen was peripheral blood. All receptors come from a man aged 65 to 79 with acute or convalescent COVID-19. CDR3s include the opening cysteine and the closing phenylalanine or tryptophan. The D gene is left open where the match is weak. Clone size is not always given. Where it is, it says once, few, many or a class for expanded clones.

TRBV5-1	-	TRBD2	TRBJ2-5	CASSSSGRAAETQYF	TGCGCCAGCAGCTCAAGCGGGAGGGCCGCGGAGACCCAGTACTTC
TRBV19	-	-	TRBJ1-1	CASSLQGTPGTEAFF	TGTGCCAGTAGTCTCCAGGGGACACCGGGCACTGAAGCTTTCTTT
TRBV19	once	TRBD1	TRBJ1-1	CASSTAYEGARTEAFF	TGTGCCAGTAGTACCGCATATGAGGGGGCTCGGACTGAAGCTTTCTTT
TRBV10-1	-	TRBD2	TRBJ2-3	CASSESTRRASGRGTQYF	TGCGCCAGCAGTGAGTCTACCCGGCGTGCTAGCGGGAGGGGTACGCAGTATTTT
TRBV30	-	-	TRBJ2-7	CAWSQDMSSYEQYF	TGTGCCTGGAGTCAGGACATGAGCTCCTACGAGCAGTACTTC
TRBV11-1	-	-	TRBJ2-7	CASSWGSLNSVLYF	TGTGCCAGCAGCTGGGGCTCTTTAAATTCCGTATTGTACTTC
TRBV2	-	TRBD1	TRBJ1-1	CATGISDRVRFWGTEAFF	TGTGCCACCGGAATATCCGACAGGGTGAGGTTTTGGGGCACTGAAGCTTTCTTT
TRBV10-2	-	-	TRBJ1-2	CASSERQGSYGYTF	TGCGCCAGCAGTGAGCGGCAGGGGAGCTATGGCTACACCTTC
TRBV5-6	-	TRBD1	TRBJ2-7	CASRRIGTASYEQYF	TGTGCCAGCAGGAGAATAGGGACAGCCTCCTACGAGCAGTACTTC
TRBV7-2	-	-	TRBJ1-5	CASSSTVTQPQHF	TGTGCCAGCAGCTCGACAGTAACTCAGCCCCAGCATTTT
TRBV6-4	-	-	TRBJ1-2	CASRNLGDYGYTF	TGTGCCAGCAGAAACCTAGGGGACTATGGCTACACCTTC
TRBV5-1	-	-	TRBJ2-4	CASRQTSMAKNIQYF	TGCGCCAGCAGACAGACATCTATGGCCAAAAACATTCAGTACTTC
TRBV11-2	-	-	TRBJ2-7	CASSLDHTGSYEQYF	TGTGCCAGCAGCTTAGATCACACAGGATCCTACGAGCAGTACTTC
TRBV5-1	-	-	TRBJ2-5	CASSFYRPGSSFQETQYF	TGCGCCAGCAGCTTTTATCGTCCGGGGTCCTCTTTCCAAGAGACCCAGTACTTC
TRBV5-6	-	-	TRBJ2-3	CASSPYFTDTQYF	TGTGCCAGCAGCCCCTATTTCACAGATACGCAGTATTTT
TRBV3-1/TRBV3-2	-	-	TRBJ2-7	CASSQEGGYEQYF	TGTGCCAGCAGCCAAGAAGGGGGTTACGAGCAGTACTTC
TRBV29-1	once	TRBD1	TRBJ1-1	CSVVPGQGVSEAFF	TGCAGCGTGGTGCCGGGACAGGGGGTATCTGAAGCTTTCTTT
TRBV5-1	-	-	TRBJ2-2	CASSSRSGTGELFF	TGCGCCAGCAGCTCCCGGAGTGGCACCGGGGAGCTGTTTTTT
TRBV10-3	-	-	TRBJ2-3	CAISEHQDSGTQYF	TGTGCCATCAGTGAACATCAGGACAGTGGGACGCAGTATTTT
TRBV7-8	-	-	TRBJ2-7	CASSPPDITYEQYF	TGTGCCAGCAGCCCCCCCGACATAACCTACGAGCAGTACTTC
TRBV7-8	-	-	TRBJ2-1	CASSLRENNEQFF	TGTGCCAGCAGCTTACGGGAGAATAATGAGCAGTTCTTC
TRBV5-1	-	-	TRBJ1-6	CASSLLGSPQISPLHF	TGCGCCAGCAGCCTCCTCGGGAGCCCGCAAATTTCACCCCTCCACTTT
TRBV5-6	-	-	TRBJ1-1	CASSRGGGTEAFF	TGTGCCAGCAGCCGTGGTGGAGGCACTGAAGCTTTCTTT
TRBV6-5	-	-	TRBJ1-1	CASKGGQGRTEAFF	TGTGCCAGTAAAGGGGGTCAGGGGAGAACTGAAGCTTTCTTT
TRBV6-5	-	TRBD1	TRBJ2-3	CASSRTGGTDTQYF	TGTGCCAGCAGTAGGACAGGGGGCACAGATACGCAGTATTTT